These 24 T cell receptor beta chains came from one sample sequenced in a study of low-dose radiotherapy and immunotherapy resistance in tumors. Primers used for first-strand cDNA, a TRAV- and TRBV-specific set, covered both alpha and beta chains. TCR amplification used 20 to 25 PCR cycles, a constant-region primer and a V-primer adapter. MiXCR, run by TCRdb on the reads, gives a single entry per CDR3 protein. The sample records about 64,000 distinct CDR3 sequences, 26% being singletons. Sample time point: before trial treatment. Source: PBMCs, taken before treatment. These receptors all come from a male donor with rectosigmoid adenocarcinoma.

This clonotype was counted at least ten times. This rearrangement joins TRBV28 to TRBJ2-3; TRBD2 matches at 10 bases. The CDR3 sequence is 24 residues long. CDR1 and CDR2 (germline): MDHEN, SYDVKM. V gave up 6 bases and J gave up 0 bases; unmatched junction bases: 30. CDR3 amino acids: CASSPIGRKGIAGGLFTSTDTQYF. The CDR3 DNA follows: TGTGCCAGCAGCCCTATTGGGCGGAAGGGGATAGCGGGAGGCCTTTTTACTAGCACAGATACGCAGTATTTT.

In regard to this clonotype: The DNA is omitted, as the CDR3 cannot be located on it reliably, and the CDR3 follows TCRdb's listing. This rearrangement joins TRBV2 to TRBJ2-2; the D segment call TRBD1 is taken from the table without a DNA check. The germline gives CDR1 SNHLY, CDR2 FYNNEI. The CDR3 region is 15 residues in length, termini included. The CDR3 sequence is CASTPGQLTPGSCFF.

This clonotype was seen ten or more times. The chain has TRBV13 and TRBJ2-2; D ambiguous. With 1 base removed from V and 7 bases from J, the gap between germline ends came to 1 base. Germline values: CDR1 PRHDT, CDR2 FYEKMQ (reference sequence). This CDR3 comprises 11 residues. Written as DNA, the CDR3 is TGTGCCAGCAGCTTAGTCGGGGAGCTGTTTTTT. This gives the protein CASSLVGELFF.

Worth noting for this clonotype: A read error is the likely source, as a far larger clone sits one nucleotide away. The chain employs TRBV2 and TRBJ2-7; 7 positions agree with TRBD2. J was trimmed by 7 bases and V by 6 bases; bases with no gene match: 12. CDR3 size: 14 residues. The germline V gene has CDR1 SNHLY and CDR2 FYNNEI. Written as DNA, the CDR3 is TGTGCCAGCAGGGGAGGGCTTATCGACAATGAGCAGTACTTC. This gives the protein CASRGGLIDNEQYF.

V gene TRBV21-1 combines with J gene TRBJ2-7; TRBD2 is the table's D call, not checked against the DNA. TRBV21-1 is labeled a pseudogene. The CDR3 runs to 18 residues. This CDR3 is CASSKDRTELAGEEEQYF. The CDR3 nucleotides read TGTGCCAGCAGCAAAGATAGGACGGAACTAGCGGGAGAGGAAGAGCAGTACTTC.

This clonotype was counted at least ten times. The rearrangement joins TRBV7-3 to TRBJ2-2; D is unresolved. This CDR3 spans 12 amino acids. The germline V gene encodes CDR1 SGHTA and CDR2 FQGTGA. The V end was cut by 6 bases, the J end by 5 bases, with 7 bases between. The CDR3 region has the DNA TGTGCCAGCAGTCAACAAACCGGGGAGCTGTTTTTT. Translating gives CASSQQTGELFF.

At least ten counts were recorded for this clonotype. CDR3 sequence: CASSSYRVNYGYTF. CDR3 sequence (DNA): TGTGCCAGCAGTTCGTACAGGGTAAACTATGGCTACACCTTC. This chain links TRBV6-2 or TRBV6-3 with TRBJ1-2; weak D call: TRBD1 (6 bases). In germline, CDR1 is MNHEY, CDR2 SVGEGT. V dropped 4 bases and J dropped 2 bases, with 11 bases sitting between them. This CDR3 contains 14 residues.

This clonotype was seen at least ten times. The chain combines TRBV4-3 with TRBJ2-6, with TRBD1 identical over 7 bases. Germline loops: CDR1 LGHNA, CDR2 YSLEER. The J segment lost 4 bases and the V segment lost 5 bases, leaving 8 bases of the junction unmatched. The CDR3 runs 16 residues. As DNA, the CDR3 is TGCGCCAGCAGCACCATCAGGGGGACGGGGGCCAACGTCCTGACTTTC. Encoded protein: CASSTIRGTGANVLTF.

In DNA form, the CDR3 reads TGTGCCAGCAGTTACCGAACTAGCGGGCAAGAGACCCAGTACTTC. Its protein is CASSYRTSGQETQYF. V usage is TRBV6-2 or TRBV6-3 and J usage is TRBJ2-5; 9 bases fit TRBD2. V gave up 2 bases and J gave up 2 bases; unmatched junction bases: 3. The CDR3 consists of 15 residues. Germline values: CDR1 MNHEY, CDR2 SVGEGT.

A remark on this clonotype: Only one base separates this from a far larger clonotype, so it likely reflects a read error. The V call is TRBV13, the J call TRBJ2-3; TRBD1 aligns across 9 bases. The germline CDR1 and CDR2 sequences are PRHDT and FYEKMQ (reference sequence). The CDR3 has 17 residues. With V trimmed by 5 bases and J by 6 bases, 15 bases remained unmatched. The CDR3: CASSAQTGTGSMDTQYF. The CDR3 DNA reads as TGTGCCAGCAGCGCACAAACCGGGACAGGGAGCATGGATACGCAGTATTTT.

The genes are TRBV20-1 and TRBJ2-1, with D maybe TRBD1 (6 bases). This CDR3 comprises 15 residues. Germline CDR1 DFQATT, CDR2 SNEGSKA (reference sequence). CDR3 in amino acids: CSRQSMGAWSNEQFF. The DNA of the CDR3 is TGCAGCCGACAAAGTATGGGGGCGTGGAGCAATGAGCAGTTCTTC.

This clonotype was seen only a few times. A read error likely explains this, since a far larger clone differs by one base. The chain employs TRBV1 and TRBJ2-7; TRBD2 is taken as the D call from the table, unchecked against the DNA. TRBV1 is recorded as a pseudogene. This CDR3 spans 16 amino acids. The CDR3 is CASSLVLAGAYNEQYF. CDR3 nucleotides: TGCGCCAGCAGCCTCGTCCTAGCGGGAGCCTACAATGAGCAGTACTTC.

V usage is TRBV5-3 and J usage is TRBJ2-2; no clear D. TRBV5-3 is identified as an open reading frame with a role that is uncertain. The V gene lost 1 base and the J gene lost 7 bases, with 14 bases spanning the gap. There are 15 residues in the CDR3. In DNA, the CDR3 is TGTGCCAGAAGCTTGAGTAGGGTTGTATTCGGGGAGCTGTTTTTT. Translated: CARSLSRVVFGELFF.

The sample holds many counts of this clonotype. The V and J genes are TRBV28 and TRBJ2-7, with TRBD2 as a possible D gene (5 bases). Deletions cut 3 bases from V and 3 bases from J, with 12 bases between. There are 14 residues in the CDR3. Germline-derived CDR1 and CDR2 are MDHEN and SYDVKM. The CDR3 DNA is TGTGCCAGCAGTTTTCGGGGTTGGGACTACGAGCAGTACTTC. This gives the protein CASSFRGWDYEQYF.

On this clonotype itself: With a far larger clone one base away, a read error is the likely cause. The chain is built from TRBV20-1 and TRBJ2-5; 8 bases align to TRBD2. The CDR3 runs to 18 residues. J gave up 11 bases and V 5 bases, and 28 bases lay outside the gene matches. The germline gives CDR1 DFQATT, CDR2 SNEGSKA (reference sequence). In DNA, the CDR3 is TGCAGTGCTGTACTACGGCGGCATACTAGCGGAGGATACAATGAGCAGTACTTC. Translated, it gives CSAVLRRHTSGGYNEQYF.

About this clonotype itself: This likely stems from a read error, as it lies one base from a far larger clone. The chain links TRBV26 to TRBJ2-1; the D call of TRBD1 is as the table states it, not checked on the DNA. TRBV26 is shown as a pseudogene. The CDR3 runs 18 residues. The CDR3 sequence: CASSPTAGFTRGGHEQFF. For the CDR3, the DNA is TGTGCCAGCAGTCCGACGGCGGGCTTCACTAGGGGGGGCCATGAGCAGTTCTTC.

This clonotype was seen a handful of times. The chain joins TRBV12-3 or TRBV12-4 to TRBJ2-3; D not resolved. The V and J ends lost 5 bases and 1 base respectively, with 16 bases between them. The CDR3 has 16 residues. In DNA form, the CDR3 reads TGTGCCAGCAGTCAACAATCAGCTGGGGGCACAGATACGCAGTATTTT. Residues: CASSQQSAGGTDTQYF.

There are many counts of this clonotype. The V call is TRBV28, the J call TRBJ2-6; 9 bases line up with TRBD1. CDR1 is MDHEN and CDR2 is SYDVKM in the germline V gene. This CDR3 has 18 residues. Trimming removed 2 bases from V and 4 bases from J; junction bases left unmatched: 9. The DNA for the CDR3 is TGTGCCAGCAGTTTACCCAGACAAGGGACAGGGGGGGCCAACGTCCTGACTTTC. Its translation is CASSLPRQGTGGANVLTF.

This clonotype appeared a few times. V usage is TRBV4-1 and J usage is TRBJ2-5; 7 bases agree with TRBD2. The CDR3 loop spans 16 amino acids. Germline CDR1 and CDR2: MGHRA and YSYEKL. The junction had 9 bases not matched to a gene; V was cut back by 0 bases and J by 5 bases. The chain's CDR3 is CASSQDGGGGAETQYF. CDR3 DNA sequence: TGCGCCAGCAGCCAAGATGGGGGGGGAGGCGCGGAGACCCAGTACTTC.

This clonotype has a count of ten or more. The J gene is TRBJ2-3, the V gene TRBV6-6, with 7 bases fitting TRBD2. With 2 bases clipped from V and 4 bases from J, the junction kept 3 bases outside the gene matches. This CDR3 is built from 14 residues. The germline CDR1 and CDR2 sequences are MNHNY and SVGAGI (reference sequence). CDR3 residues: CASSYAGVADTQYF. The CDR3 DNA is TGTGCCAGCAGTTACGCGGGAGTCGCAGATACGCAGTATTTT.

CDR3 sequence: CASSLDRDRVTGSYEQYF. CDR3 nucleotides: TGTGCCAGCAGCCTGGACCGGGACAGGGTAACCGGCTCCTACGAGCAGTACTTC. The rearrangement joins TRBV28 to TRBJ2-7, with 9 positions matching TRBD1. CDR3 length equals 18 residues. The V gene end was trimmed by 6 bases and the J gene end by 0 bases; junction bases not matched to a gene: 15. The germline V gene has CDR1 MDHEN and CDR2 SYDVKM.

This clonotype showed up many times. The chain uses TRBV5-1 and TRBJ2-6, with 8 bases fitting TRBD2. This CDR3 region has 17 residues. The junction had 8 bases not matched to a gene; V was cut back by 4 bases and J by 2 bases. Germline V gene sequence: CDR1 SGHRS, CDR2 YFSETQ. CDR3 DNA: TGCGCCAGCAGCCCAGAACGGGGGGGCCCTGGGGCCAACGTCCTGACTTTC. This translates into CASSPERGGPGANVLTF.

This clonotype was observed at least ten times. The gene calls are TRBV10-2 and TRBJ2-2; TRBD1 matches at 10 bases. Germline CDR1 is WSHSY and CDR2 is SAAADI. This CDR3 is built from 13 residues. V lost 6 bases, J lost 6 bases, and 1 base stayed unmatched. This CDR3 is CASRGQGSGELFF. DNA for the CDR3: TGCGCCAGCAGGGGACAGGGGTCCGGGGAGCTGTTTTTT.

The J gene is TRBJ2-1, the V gene TRBV5-5, with a possible D match to TRBD2 (5 bases). The CDR3 length is 16 residues. Germline values: CDR1 SGHKS, CDR2 YYEKEE (reference sequence). Trimming took off 8 bases at V and 5 bases at J, with 23 bases between the two ends. The CDR3 is CASSTSWRVTDNEQFF. CDR3 sequence (DNA): TGTGCCAGTAGTACTTCGTGGCGGGTGACCGACAATGAGCAGTTCTTC.